Listed here are 6 T cell receptor beta chains from one sample, sequenced in a study of spatial heterogeneity in lung cancer. Notes on the study in general: It was found that expanded intratumoral alpha and beta TCR counts tracked tumor mutation counts.

TCRdb analysed the 5' RACE reads with MiXCR anew, one entry per CDR3 protein. The sample consists of about 27,000 distinct CDR3 sequences, roughly 7.1% of them appearing once. As to time point: sample taken at primary tumor resection. For these receptors, no antigen is known. The specimen comprised lung tumor tissue, sampled at surgery. The receptors shown here come from a male donor with early-stage non-small cell lung cancer.

This clonotype has ten or more counts. V usage is TRBV5-1 and J usage is TRBJ2-3; no firm D call. Per the germline V gene, CDR1 is SGHRS and CDR2 is YFSETQ. This CDR3 is 14 amino acids long. V lost 3 bases, J lost 0 bases, and 8 bases lay in between. The CDR3: CASSSPMSTDTQYF. For the CDR3, the DNA is TGCGCCAGCAGCTCGCCCATGAGCACAGATACGCAGTATTTT.

The DNA for the CDR3 is TGCAGTGCTAGAGAACTAGCGGGGAGGAGTGAGCAGTTCTTC. It yields the protein CSARELAGRSEQFF. The V and J genes are TRBV20-1 and TRBJ2-1; 10 nucleotides agree with TRBD2. From germline, CDR1 is DFQATT and CDR2 SNEGSKA (reference sequence). The CDR3 runs 14 residues. Unmatched junction bases numbered 5, after V lost 0 bases and J lost 9 bases.

The V and J genes are TRBV11-1 and TRBJ2-5; 7 bases are shared with TRBD2. With 5 bases clipped from V and 2 bases from J, the junction kept 11 bases outside the gene matches. The CDR3 loop spans 16 amino acids. Per germline, CDR1 SGHAT and CDR2 FQDESV (reference sequence). CDR3 DNA: TGTGCCAGCAGCGCGCGACTAGCTCAGAAACAAGAGACCCAGTACTTC. Its protein is CASSARLAQKQETQYF.

This clonotype was recorded many times. The V gene is TRBV3-1, the J gene TRBJ2-1, with 11 nucleotides matching TRBD1. Germline CDR1 reads LGHDT; CDR2 reads YNNKEL (reference sequence). With 1 base clipped from V and 8 bases from J, the junction kept 4 bases outside the gene matches. This CDR3 has 15 amino acids. CDR3 in amino acids: CASSQGTGGGYEQFF. CDR3 DNA: TGTGCCAGCAGCCAAGGGACAGGGGGCGGTTATGAGCAGTTCTTC.

This clonotype has ten or more counts. The chain joins TRBV28 to TRBJ2-7, with 8 bases identical to TRBD1. The V and J ends lost 2 bases and 6 bases, in that order; junction bases with no gene match: 9. From germline, CDR1 is MDHEN and CDR2 SYDVKM. The CDR3 sequence is 15 residues long. The CDR3 loop reads CASSLRTGRGGEQYF. CDR3 DNA: TGTGCCAGCAGTTTAAGGACAGGGAGAGGGGGCGAGCAGTACTTC.

This clonotype has a count of ten or more. Written as DNA, the CDR3 is TGTGCCAGCAGTTACCAGCCGGCAGAGAACACCGGGGAGCTGTTTTTT. Translation gives CASSYQPAENTGELFF. The V gene is TRBV6-5, the J gene TRBJ2-2; no definite D call. Trimming stripped 2 bases from V and 1 base from J, with 11 bases between. CDR1 is MNHEY, CDR2 SVGAGI, per germline. The CDR3 contains 16 residues.